The 9 T cell receptor beta chains presented below share a single source sample, sequenced in a study of T cell changes during pregnancy in multiple sclerosis (dated by TCRdb to between 2019 and 2020). Library creation used the immunoSEQ multiplex PCR assay. TCRdb carries this immuneACCESS record with in-frame sequences only. Its versions omit some clonotypes, under half of them owing to an unresolved V gene in the studies checked, with the rest unexplained. The sample has about 71,000 clones on record, more than 80% of them singletons. Of the sample, more than 0.9% falls within the top ten clones. Source: peripheral blood, taken in the third trimester of pregnancy. All receptors come from a female donor with multiple sclerosis, enrolled in a pregnancy study.

This clone has only a few counts. The genes are TRBV19 and TRBJ2-7; 7 nucleotides line up with TRBD1. Trimming took 6 bases from V and 6 from J; bases not matched to a gene: 11. CDR3 size: 14 residues. The germline gives CDR1 LNHDA, CDR2 SQIVND (reference sequence). DNA for the CDR3: TGTGCCAGTAGCCAAACAGGGGACGGTGGCGAGCAGTACTTC. Encoded protein: CASSQTGDGGEQYF.

The chain couples TRBV7-6 to TRBJ1-1; no firm D call. The germline V gene encodes CDR1 SGHVS and CDR2 FNYEAQ. The CDR3 spans 16 residues. V lost 5 bases and J lost 7, with 23 bases in between. Written as DNA, the CDR3 is TGTGCCAGCAGCCGGACCGGGGTAGCGAAATTAGGTGAAGCTTTCTTT. Translated, it gives CASSRTGVAKLGEAFF.

For the CDR3, the DNA is TGTGCCAGCAGCTCGAGCAGACAGAACTCTGGAAACACCATATATTTT. Translated: CASSSSRQNSGNTIYF. The rearrangement uses TRBV11-3 and TRBJ1-3; weak D call: TRBD1 (5 bases). This CDR3 has 16 residues. Germline V gene data show CDR1 as SGHNT and CDR2 as YENEEA. V dropped 4 bases and J dropped 0 bases, with 13 bases sitting between them.

This chain connects TRBV5-1 to TRBJ2-7; tentatively, D is TRBD1 (6 bases). Germline V gene sequence: CDR1 SGHRS, CDR2 YFSETQ. V was shortened by 4 bases and J by 6 bases, with 20 bases between the two germline ends. The CDR3 is made up of 15 amino acids. The chain's CDR3 is CASSPSGTGRGEQYF. The CDR3 region has the DNA TGCGCCAGCAGCCCGTCCGGTACAGGGCGAGGCGAGCAGTACTTC.

V gene TRBV5-4 combines with J gene TRBJ2-7, with 7 bases aligning to TRBD1. The germline gives CDR1 SGHNT, CDR2 YYREEE (reference sequence). V gave up 4 bases and J gave up 2 bases; unmatched junction bases: 6. The CDR3 consists of 14 residues. The DNA for the CDR3 is TGTGCCAGCAGCCGGGGACAGCTAGCCTACGAGCAGTACTTC. Amino acids: CASSRGQLAYEQYF.

The V call is TRBV7-9, the J call TRBJ2-7; 9 positions agree with TRBD2. V lost 2 bases to trimming and J lost 4 bases; unmatched junction nucleotides: 6. Germline V gene lookup returns CDR1 SEHNR and CDR2 FQNEAQ (reference sequence). The CDR3 totals 15 residues. The CDR3 region has the DNA TGTGCCAGCAGCTTAACCCCTAGCGGGGAGTACGAGCAGTACTTC. Translating gives CASSLTPSGEYEQYF.

This CDR3 reads CASSVETLQETQYF. The DNA for the CDR3 is TGTGCCAGCAGTGTGGAAACCCTACAGGAGACCCAGTACTTC. The V and J genes are TRBV2 and TRBJ2-5; D uncertain. Trimming stripped 4 bases from V and 5 bases from J, with 14 bases between. Germline V gene sequence: CDR1 SNHLY, CDR2 FYNNEI. This CDR3 spans 14 amino acids.

The V call is TRBV27, the J call TRBJ2-3; 14 positions match TRBD2. The germline CDR1 and CDR2 sequences are MNHEY and SMNVEV (reference sequence). This CDR3 has 16 amino acids. The V and J ends lost 5 bases and 2 bases, in that order; junction bases with no gene match: 3. The CDR3 DNA follows: TGTGCCAGCAGTCGACTAGCGGGAGGGCCCACAGATACGCAGTATTTT. This codes for CASSRLAGGPTDTQYF.

This clone was counted once. The gene calls are TRBV28 and TRBJ2-3, with 8 bases matching TRBD1. This CDR3 is 15 amino acids long. The junction had 11 bases not matched to a gene; V was cut back by 7 bases and J by 5 bases. The germline gives CDR1 MDHEN, CDR2 SYDVKM. CDR3 residues: CASTTDRGKRDTQYF. The CDR3 coding sequence is TGTGCCAGCACCACCGACAGGGGCAAGAGAGATACGCAGTATTTT.